This T cell receptor (beta chain) was observed in a study of early T cells in non-severe SARS-CoV-2 infection. Turning to the study itself: With bulk RNA from unsorted whole blood as input, sequencing yielded unpaired chains.

CDR1 and CDR2 (germline): SQVTM, ANQGSEA. This CDR3 contains 11 residues. The V and J ends lost 7 bases and 3 bases respectively, with 10 bases between them. Researchers attached unique molecular identifiers to individual cDNA molecules. Via MiXCR, TCRdb re-called the 5' RACE reads, giving one row per CDR3 protein. Here the sample spans about 79,000 distinct CDR3 sequences, approximately 10% being singletons. This receptor was obtained from an adult who was a healthcare worker with PCR-confirmed SARS-CoV-2 infection or an uninfected control (not recorded which). Sequences were obtained from whole blood. V usage is TRBV29-1 and J usage is TRBJ2-7, with TRBD1 as a possible D gene (5 bases). CDR3 protein: CSAGDSYEQYF. DNA for the CDR3: TGCAGCGCCGGCGACAGCTACGAGCAGTACTTC.